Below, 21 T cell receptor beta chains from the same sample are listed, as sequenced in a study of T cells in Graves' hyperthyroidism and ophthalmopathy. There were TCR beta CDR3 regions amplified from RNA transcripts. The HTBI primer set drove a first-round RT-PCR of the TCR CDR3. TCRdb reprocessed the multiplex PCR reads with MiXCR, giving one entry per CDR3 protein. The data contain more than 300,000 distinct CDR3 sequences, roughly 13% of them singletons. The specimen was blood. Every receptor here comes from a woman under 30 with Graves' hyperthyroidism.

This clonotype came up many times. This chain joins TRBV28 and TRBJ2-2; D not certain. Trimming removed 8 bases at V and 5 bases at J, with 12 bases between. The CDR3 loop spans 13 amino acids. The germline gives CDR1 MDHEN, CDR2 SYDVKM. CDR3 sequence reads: CASRTEQTGELFF. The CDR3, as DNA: TGTGCCAGCCGGACCGAACAGACCGGGGAGCTGTTTTTT.

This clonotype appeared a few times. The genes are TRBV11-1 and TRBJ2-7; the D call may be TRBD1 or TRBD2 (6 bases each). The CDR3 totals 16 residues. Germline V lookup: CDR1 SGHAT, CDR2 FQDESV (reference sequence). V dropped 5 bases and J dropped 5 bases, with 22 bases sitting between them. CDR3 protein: CASSRSRGWGAHEQYF. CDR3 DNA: TGTGCCAGCAGCAGAAGCCGGGGGTGGGGGGCCCACGAGCAGTACTTC.

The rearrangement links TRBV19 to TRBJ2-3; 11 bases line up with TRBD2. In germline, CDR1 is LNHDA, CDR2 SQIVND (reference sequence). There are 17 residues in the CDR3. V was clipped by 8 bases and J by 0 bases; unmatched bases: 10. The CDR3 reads CASRKGTSGSSTDTQYF. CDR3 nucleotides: TGTGCCAGTCGGAAGGGGACTAGCGGATCTAGCACAGATACGCAGTATTTT.

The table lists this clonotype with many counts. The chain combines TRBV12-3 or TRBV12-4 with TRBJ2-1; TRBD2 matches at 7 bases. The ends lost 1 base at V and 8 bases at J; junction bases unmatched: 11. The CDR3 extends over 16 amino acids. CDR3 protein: CASSLGRTGGRDEQFF. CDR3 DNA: TGTGCCAGCAGTTTAGGCCGCACGGGAGGCAGGGATGAGCAGTTCTTC.

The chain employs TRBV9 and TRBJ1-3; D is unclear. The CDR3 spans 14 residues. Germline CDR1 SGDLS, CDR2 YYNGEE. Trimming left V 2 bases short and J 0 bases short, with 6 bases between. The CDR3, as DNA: TGTGCCAGCAGCGTTGGGAACTCTGGAAACACCATATATTTT. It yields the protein CASSVGNSGNTIYF.

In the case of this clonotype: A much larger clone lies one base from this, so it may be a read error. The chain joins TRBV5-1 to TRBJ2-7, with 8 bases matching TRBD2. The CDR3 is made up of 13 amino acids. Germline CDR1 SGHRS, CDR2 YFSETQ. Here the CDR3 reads CTSSLAGLGEQYF. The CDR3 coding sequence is TGCACCAGCAGCTTAGCGGGACTCGGGGAGCAGTACTTC.

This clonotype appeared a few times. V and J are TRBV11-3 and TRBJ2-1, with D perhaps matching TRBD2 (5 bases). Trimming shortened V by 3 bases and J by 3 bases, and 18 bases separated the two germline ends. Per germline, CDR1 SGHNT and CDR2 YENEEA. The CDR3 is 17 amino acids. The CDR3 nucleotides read TGTGCCAGCAGCTTTTCTCTTGGACTCGGGGACTACAATGAGCAGTTCTTC. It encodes CASSFSLGLGDYNEQFF.

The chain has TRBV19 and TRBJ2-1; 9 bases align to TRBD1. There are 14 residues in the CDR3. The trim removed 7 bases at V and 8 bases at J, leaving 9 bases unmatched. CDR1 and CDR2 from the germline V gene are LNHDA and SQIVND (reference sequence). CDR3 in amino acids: CASKTTGGFDEQFF. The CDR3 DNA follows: TGTGCCAGTAAAACGACAGGGGGATTCGATGAGCAGTTCTTC.

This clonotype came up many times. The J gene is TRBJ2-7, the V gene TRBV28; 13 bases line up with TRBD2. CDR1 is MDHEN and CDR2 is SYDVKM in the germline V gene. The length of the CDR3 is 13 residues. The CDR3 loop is CETSGGAAYEQYF. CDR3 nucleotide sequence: TGTGAAACTAGCGGGGGGGCCGCCTACGAGCAGTACTTC.

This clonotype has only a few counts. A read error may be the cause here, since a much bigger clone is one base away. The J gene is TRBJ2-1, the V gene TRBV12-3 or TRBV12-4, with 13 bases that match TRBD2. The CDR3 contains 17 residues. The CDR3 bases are TGTGCCAGCGGGGTAAGGACTAGCGGGAGCTCCTGCAATGAGCAGTTCTTC. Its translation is CASGVRTSGSSCNEQFF.

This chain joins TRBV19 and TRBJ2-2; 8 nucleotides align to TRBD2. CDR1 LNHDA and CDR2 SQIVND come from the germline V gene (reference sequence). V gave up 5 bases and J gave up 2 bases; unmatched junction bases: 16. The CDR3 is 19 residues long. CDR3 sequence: CASSEPPGLVLRNTGELFF. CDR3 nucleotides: TGTGCCAGTAGTGAGCCCCCGGGACTAGTGTTGAGAAACACCGGGGAGCTGTTTTTT.

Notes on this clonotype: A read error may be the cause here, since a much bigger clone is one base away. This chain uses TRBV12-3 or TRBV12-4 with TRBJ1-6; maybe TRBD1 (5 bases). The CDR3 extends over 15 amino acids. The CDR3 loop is CASSLGRRPNSPPHF. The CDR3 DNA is TGTGCCAGCAGTTTGGGGCGAAGACCCAATTCACCCCCCCACTTT.

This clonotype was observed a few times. The CDR3 protein is CASSHYRGQTDTQYF. The CDR3 DNA sequence: TGTGCCAGCAGCCATTATAGGGGGCAGACAGATACGCAGTATTTT. The J gene is TRBJ2-3, the V gene TRBV14; 7 nucleotides line up with TRBD1. Germline-derived CDR1 and CDR2 are SGHDN and FVKESK. The CDR3 is made up of 15 amino acids. V dropped 3 bases and J dropped 3; count of bases not matched to a gene: 6. The whole variable domain, remainder taken from reference TRBV14 and TRBJ2-3, is EAGVTQFPSHSVIEKGQTVTLRCDPISGHDNLYWYRRVMGKEIKFLLHFVKESKQDESGMPNNRFLAERTGGTYSTLKVQPAELEDSGVYFCASSHYRGQTDTQYFGPGTRLTVL.

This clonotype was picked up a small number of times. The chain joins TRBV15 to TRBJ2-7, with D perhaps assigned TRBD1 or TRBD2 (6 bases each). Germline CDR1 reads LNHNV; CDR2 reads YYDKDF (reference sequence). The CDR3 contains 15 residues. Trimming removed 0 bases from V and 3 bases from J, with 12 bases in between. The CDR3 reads CATSRDRRGVYEQYF. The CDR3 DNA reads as TGTGCCACCAGCAGAGACCGGAGGGGGGTCTACGAGCAGTACTTC.

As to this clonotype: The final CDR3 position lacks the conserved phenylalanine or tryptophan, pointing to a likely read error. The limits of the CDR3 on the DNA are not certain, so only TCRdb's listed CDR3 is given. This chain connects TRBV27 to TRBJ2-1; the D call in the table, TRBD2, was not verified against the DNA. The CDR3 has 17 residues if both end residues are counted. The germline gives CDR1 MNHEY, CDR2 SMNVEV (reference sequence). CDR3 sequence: CASSLSGLAGGYNEQLS.

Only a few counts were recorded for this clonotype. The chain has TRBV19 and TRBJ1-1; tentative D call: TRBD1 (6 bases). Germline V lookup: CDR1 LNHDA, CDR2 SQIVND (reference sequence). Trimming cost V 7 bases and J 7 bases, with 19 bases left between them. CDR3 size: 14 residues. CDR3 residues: CASTLTGLSGEAFF. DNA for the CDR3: TGTGCCAGTACTCTGACAGGTCTAAGCGGTGAAGCTTTCTTT.

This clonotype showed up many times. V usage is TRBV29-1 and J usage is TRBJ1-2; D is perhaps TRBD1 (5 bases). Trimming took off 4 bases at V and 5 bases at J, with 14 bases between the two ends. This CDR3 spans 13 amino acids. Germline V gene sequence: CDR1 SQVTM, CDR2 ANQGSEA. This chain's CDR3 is CSVVGEGDYGYTF. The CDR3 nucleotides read TGCAGCGTTGTTGGGGAAGGGGATTATGGCTACACCTTC.

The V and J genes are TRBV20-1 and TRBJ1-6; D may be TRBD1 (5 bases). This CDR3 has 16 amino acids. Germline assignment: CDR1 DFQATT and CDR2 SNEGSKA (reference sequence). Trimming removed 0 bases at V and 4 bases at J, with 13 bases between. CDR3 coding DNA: TGCAGTGCTAGAGAGCCCGGGACCCCATATAATTCACCCCTCCACTTT. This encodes CSAREPGTPYNSPLHF.

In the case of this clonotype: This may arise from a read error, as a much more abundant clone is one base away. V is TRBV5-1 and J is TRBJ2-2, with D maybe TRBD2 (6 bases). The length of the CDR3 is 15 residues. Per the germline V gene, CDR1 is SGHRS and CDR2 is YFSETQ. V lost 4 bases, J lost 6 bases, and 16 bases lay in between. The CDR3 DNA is TGCGCCAGCAGCATGGGAAACCGGGACTCCGGGGAGCTGTTTTTT. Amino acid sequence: CASSMGNRDSGELFF.

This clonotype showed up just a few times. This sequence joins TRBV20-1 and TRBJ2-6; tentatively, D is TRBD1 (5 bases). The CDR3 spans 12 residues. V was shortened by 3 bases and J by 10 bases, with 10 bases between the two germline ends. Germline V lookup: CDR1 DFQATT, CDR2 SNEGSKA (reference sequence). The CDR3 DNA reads TGCAGTGCTAGCCAACAGGTGAACGTCCTGACTTTC. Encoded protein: CSASQQVNVLTF.

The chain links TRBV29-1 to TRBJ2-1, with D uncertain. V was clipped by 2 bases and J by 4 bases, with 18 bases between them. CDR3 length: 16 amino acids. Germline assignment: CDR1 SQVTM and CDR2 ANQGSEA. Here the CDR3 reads CSVELVARLFYNEQFF. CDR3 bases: TGCAGCGTTGAATTGGTAGCCCGACTCTTTTACAATGAGCAGTTCTTC.